Sequencing of this TCR beta chain was carried out in a study of blood T cell repertoires in COVID-19. Study information: T cells, B-cell-depleted T cells, or PBMCs provided the cDNA or gDNA that served as material.

This CDR3 is 14 amino acids long. V lost 0 bases, J lost 4 bases, and 10 bases lay in between. Per the germline V gene, CDR1 is SGHDT and CDR2 is YYEEEE. Source study methods: Nucleated cell counts were estimated from reference gene primer amplification. Sequencing was performed with immunoSEQ multiplex PCR; in TCRdb, only in-frame clones are kept and a portion is missing. That table gives V, J and clone size, and the DNA gave D and trimming. Here the sample spans about 99,000 clones, around 84% being singletons. This receptor was obtained from a human donor in a cohort sampled during active COVID-19. Sample: peripheral blood. V and J are TRBV5-6 and TRBJ1-1, with D perhaps matching TRBD1 (6 bases). CDR3 nucleotides: TGTGCCAGCAGCTTGGGTCAGGGGTCCACTGAAGCTTTCTTT. Translating gives CASSLGQGSTEAFF.